Sequencing of this TCR beta chain was carried out in a study of cytomegalovirus exposure and HLA in healthy donors. Overall study findings and caveats: The study found most TCR sequences rare, yet found some public TCRs in many donors.

In regard to this clone: Its antigen is undetermined.

Libraries were prepared by immunoSEQ multiplex PCR; TCRdb keeps only in-frame clonotypes and omits some of them. In the table there are a few hundred thousand clones, roughly 87% of which are singletons. Separate from the 666-subject first cohort was the approximately 130-subject validation cohort, to which the donors belonged. Sequenced input: PBMCs. This sequence originates from a man aged 18 to 29 in good health and CMV-seropositive.

The DNA of the CDR3 is TGTGCCAGCAGCCCGGAGGGGGCGGCCCCTGAAGCTTTCTTT. Translating gives CASSPEGAAPEAFF. V is TRBV7-9 and J is TRBJ1-1; 7 bases are a match to TRBD1. Unmatched junction bases numbered 9, after V lost 5 bases and J lost 6 bases. The CDR3 has 14 residues. Germline lookup yields CDR1 SEHNR and CDR2 FQNEAQ (reference sequence).